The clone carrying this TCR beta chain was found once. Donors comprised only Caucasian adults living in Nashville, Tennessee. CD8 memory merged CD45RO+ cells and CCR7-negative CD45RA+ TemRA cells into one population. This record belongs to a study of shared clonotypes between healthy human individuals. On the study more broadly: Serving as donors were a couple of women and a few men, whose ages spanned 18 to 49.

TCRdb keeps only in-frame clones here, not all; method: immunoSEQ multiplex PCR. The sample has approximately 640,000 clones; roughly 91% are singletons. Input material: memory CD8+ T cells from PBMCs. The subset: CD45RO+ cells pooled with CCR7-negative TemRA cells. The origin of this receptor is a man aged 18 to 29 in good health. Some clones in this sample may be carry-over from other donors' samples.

The CDR3 is CASSRSSGPSGANVLTF. The CDR3 nucleotides read TGTGCCAGCTCACGATCGTCAGGGCCCTCTGGGGCCAACGTCCTGACTTTC. The chain joins TRBV18 to TRBJ2-6; D might be TRBD1 (5 bases). The V gene's germline CDR1 is KGHSH and CDR2 LQKENI. The germline V and J ends were trimmed by 4 bases and 0 bases, with 13 bases remaining between them. The CDR3 consists of 17 residues.